Included here is one T cell receptor (beta chain) sequence, with context. Its specificity is not known. A read error is possible here, since a much larger clone lies one base away. The CDR3 length is 16 residues. From germline, CDR1 is MGHRA and CDR2 YSYEKL. Breast cancer patients provided tissue from their axillary draining lymph nodes. TCRdb re-analysed the multiplex PCR reads in MiXCR, keeping a single row per CDR3 protein. The table records some 130,000 distinct CDR3 sequences, about 20% of them present only once. The record originates from a study of breast tumors, draining lymph nodes, adjacent tissues. Study-level findings and limits: Luminal-like breast cancer showed significantly higher tumor–nontumor repertoire similarity than basal-like. Tumor TCR diversity was below lymph nodes but above nontumor tissue.

Sequenced sample: axillary lymph node tissue. This rearrangement joins TRBV4-1 to TRBJ2-1; 8 bases line up with TRBD2. This clonotype was sampled from a female donor with breast cancer. Some clones in this sample may be carry-over from other donors' samples. CDR3 in DNA: TGCGCCAGCAGACCCAACCGCGGGGGGTCCTACAATGAGCAGCTCTTC. It is translated as CASRPNRGGSYNEQLF.